The rows below give T cell receptor beta chains drawn from one sample of a study of early T cells in non-severe SARS-CoV-2 infection. Via MiXCR, TCRdb re-called the 5' RACE reads, giving one row per CDR3 protein. The sample has about 99,000 distinct CDR3 sequences; roughly 15% are singletons. The sample was whole blood. Receptors were obtained from an adult who was a healthcare worker with PCR-confirmed SARS-CoV-2 infection or an uninfected control (not recorded which). CDR3s include the opening cysteine and the closing phenylalanine or tryptophan. D genes are given only for firm matches. Clone size is not always given. Where it is, it says once, few, many or a class for expanded clones.

>TRBV20-1|13|-|few|TRBJ1-1
TGCAGTGCGAGCGAGGGGAGGGGCACTGAAGCTTTCTTT
CSASEGRGTEAFF
>TRBV6-1|14|TRBD2|-|TRBJ2-1
TGTGCCAGCGGAACTAGCGGGGGGTACAATGAGCAGTTCTTC
CASGTSGGYNEQFF
>TRBV6-6|16|-|many|TRBJ2-6
TGTGCCAGCAGTTACATACAAGTCTCTGGGGCCAACGTCCTGACTTTC
CASSYIQVSGANVLTF
>TRBV20-1|13|TRBD2|-|TRBJ2-1
TGCAGTGCTAGAGGGACTAGCGACAATGAGCAGTTCTTC
CSARGTSDNEQFF
>TRBV5-1|18|TRBD2|-|TRBJ2-1
TGCGCCAGCAGCCTAGGGACTAGCGGGACCCGCTCCTACAATGAGCAGTTCTTC
CASSLGTSGTRSYNEQFF
>TRBV12-3/TRBV12-4|16|-|few|TRBJ2-1
TGTGCCAGCAGTTTAGTTCCGGGACTGGGGTCCAATGAGCAGTTCTTC
CASSLVPGLGSNEQFF
>TRBV27|16|-|-|TRBJ1-2
TGTGCCAGCAGTTCGAGGTTTGGACCCTACTCCTATGGCTACACCTTC
CASSSRFGPYSYGYTF
>TRBV4-3|14|-|few|TRBJ1-2
TGCGCCTCAGCCCCTTACAAGGGGGACTATGGCTACACCTTC
CASAPYKGDYGYTF
>TRBV10-1|16|TRBD2|few|TRBJ2-3
TGCGCCAGCAGTCCATACAAGCGGGGCCCCACAGATACGCAGTATTTT
CASSPYKRGPTDTQYF
>TRBV28|16|-|few|TRBJ1-2
TGTGCCAGCAGTTTATTCGGAGAGGTGGTTGCGGATGGCTACACCTTC
CASSLFGEVVADGYTF
>TRBV28|15|-|many|TRBJ1-2
TGTGCCAGCAGTTTATCCCGACCTGGGGAGAATGGCTACACCTTC
CASSLSRPGENGYTF
>TRBV11-2|17|-|many|TRBJ2-7
TGTGCCAGCAGCTTAACCCGGGACTCCCGTTATTCCTACGAGCAGTACTTC
CASSLTRDSRYSYEQYF